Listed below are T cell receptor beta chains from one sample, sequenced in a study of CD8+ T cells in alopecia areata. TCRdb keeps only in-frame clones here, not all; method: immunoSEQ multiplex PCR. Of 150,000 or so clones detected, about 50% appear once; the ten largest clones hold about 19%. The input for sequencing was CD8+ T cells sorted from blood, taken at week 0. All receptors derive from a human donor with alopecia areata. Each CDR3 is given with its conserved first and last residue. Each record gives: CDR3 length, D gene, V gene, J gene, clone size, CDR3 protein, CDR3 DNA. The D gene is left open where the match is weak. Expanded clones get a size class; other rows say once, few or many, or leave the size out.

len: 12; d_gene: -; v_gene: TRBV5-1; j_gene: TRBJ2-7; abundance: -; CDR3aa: CASSLPTYEQYF; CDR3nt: TGCGCCAGCAGCTTGCCCACCTACGAGCAGTACTTC
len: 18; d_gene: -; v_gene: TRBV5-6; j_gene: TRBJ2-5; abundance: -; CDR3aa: CASSLEGLSAPSQETQYF; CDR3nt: TGTGCCAGCAGCCTAGAAGGTTTATCGGCCCCTTCCCAAGAGACCCAGTACTTC
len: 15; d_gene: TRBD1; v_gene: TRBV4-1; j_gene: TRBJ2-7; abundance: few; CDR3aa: CASSHTQGASGEQYF; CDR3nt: TGCGCCAGCAGCCATACGCAGGGGGCGAGCGGCGAGCAGTACTTC
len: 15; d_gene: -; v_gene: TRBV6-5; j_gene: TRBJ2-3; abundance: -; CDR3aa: CASSYGTFQPDTQYF; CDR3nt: TGTGCCAGCAGTTACGGGACCTTCCAGCCAGATACGCAGTATTTT
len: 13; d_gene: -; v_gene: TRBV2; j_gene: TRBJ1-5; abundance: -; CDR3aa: CASSQGRYQPQHF; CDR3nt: TGTGCCAGCAGCCAAGGACGGTATCAGCCCCAGCATTTT
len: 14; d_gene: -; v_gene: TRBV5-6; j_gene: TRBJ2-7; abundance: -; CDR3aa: CASTYGGPSYEQYF; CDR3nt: TGTGCCAGCACCTACGGGGGGCCTTCCTACGAGCAGTACTTC
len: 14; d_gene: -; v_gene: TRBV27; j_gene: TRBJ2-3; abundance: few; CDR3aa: CASSDRGADDTQYF; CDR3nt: TGTGCCAGCAGTGATCGTGGGGCGGACGATACGCAGTATTTT
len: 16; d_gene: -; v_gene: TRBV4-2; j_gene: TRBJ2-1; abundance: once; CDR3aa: CASSQALEGVLNEQFF; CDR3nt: TGTGCCAGCAGCCAAGCCTTAGAGGGGGTTTTGAATGAGCAGTTCTTC
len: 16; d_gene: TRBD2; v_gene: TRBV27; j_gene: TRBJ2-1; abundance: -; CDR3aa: CASSLGRGGGYNEQFF; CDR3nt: TGTGCCAGCAGTTTAGGGCGCGGGGGGGGTTACAATGAGCAGTTCTTC
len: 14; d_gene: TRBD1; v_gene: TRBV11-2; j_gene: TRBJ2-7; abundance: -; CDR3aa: CASSPGTGRNEQYF; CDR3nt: TGTGCCAGCAGTCCCGGGACAGGGAGAAACGAGCAGTACTTC
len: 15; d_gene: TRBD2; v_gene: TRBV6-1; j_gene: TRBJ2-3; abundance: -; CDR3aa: CASKRLAGGPDTQYF; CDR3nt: TGTGCCAGCAAACGACTAGCGGGGGGCCCAGATACGCAGTATTTT
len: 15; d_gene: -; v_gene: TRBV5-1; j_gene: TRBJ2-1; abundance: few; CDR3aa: CASSLYAGRNNEQFF; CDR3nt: TGCGCCAGCAGCTTGTATGCTGGGCGCAACAATGAGCAGTTCTTC
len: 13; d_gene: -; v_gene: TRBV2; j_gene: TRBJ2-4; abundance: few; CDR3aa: CASSDMDFNIQYF; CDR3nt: TGTGCCAGCAGTGATATGGATTTCAACATTCAGTACTTC
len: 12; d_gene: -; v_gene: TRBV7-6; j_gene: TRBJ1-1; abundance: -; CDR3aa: CASSPQRTEAFF; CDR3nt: TGTGCCAGCAGCCCACAGCGGACTGAAGCTTTCTTT
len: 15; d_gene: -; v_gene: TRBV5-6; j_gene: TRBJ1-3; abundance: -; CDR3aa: CASSSRPTRGNTIYF; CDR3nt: TGTGCCAGCAGCTCCAGGCCGACAAGGGGAAACACCATATATTTT
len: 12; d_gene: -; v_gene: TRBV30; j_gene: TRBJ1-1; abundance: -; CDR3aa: CAWSSSGTEAFF; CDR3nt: TGTGCCTGGAGTTCCTCGGGGACTGAAGCTTTCTTT
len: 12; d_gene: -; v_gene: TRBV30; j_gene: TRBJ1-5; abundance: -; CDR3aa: CAWSRDNQPQHF; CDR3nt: TGTGCCTGGAGTCGAGACAATCAGCCCCAGCATTTT
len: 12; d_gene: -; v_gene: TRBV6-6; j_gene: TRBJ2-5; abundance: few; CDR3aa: CASSDVAETQYF; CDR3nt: TGTGCCAGCAGTGACGTCGCAGAGACCCAGTACTTC
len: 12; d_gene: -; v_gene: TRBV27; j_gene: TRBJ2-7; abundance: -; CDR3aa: CASSNSVDEQYF; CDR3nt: TGTGCCAGCAGCAATTCTGTGGACGAGCAGTACTTC
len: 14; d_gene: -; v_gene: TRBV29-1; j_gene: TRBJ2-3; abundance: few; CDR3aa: CSVDPRGSTDTQYF; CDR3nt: TGCAGCGTTGACCCCAGAGGCTCCACAGATACGCAGTATTTT
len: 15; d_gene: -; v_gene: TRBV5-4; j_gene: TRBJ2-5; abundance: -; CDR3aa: CASSSAPGHQETQYF; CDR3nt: TGTGCCAGCAGCTCGGCCCCGGGCCACCAAGAGACCCAGTACTTC
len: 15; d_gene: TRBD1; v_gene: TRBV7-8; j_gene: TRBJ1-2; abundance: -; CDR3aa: CASSLKDRENYGYTF; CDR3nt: TGTGCCAGCAGCTTAAAGGACAGGGAAAACTATGGCTACACCTTC
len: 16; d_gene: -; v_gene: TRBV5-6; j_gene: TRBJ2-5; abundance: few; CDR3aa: CASSLVFQGEQETQYF; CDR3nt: TGTGCCAGCAGCTTGGTCTTCCAAGGGGAACAAGAGACCCAGTACTTC
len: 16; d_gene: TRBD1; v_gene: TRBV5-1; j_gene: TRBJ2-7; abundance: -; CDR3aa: CASSYVNRGPTYEQYF; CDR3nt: TGCGCCAGCAGCTACGTGAACAGGGGACCTACCTACGAGCAGTACTTC
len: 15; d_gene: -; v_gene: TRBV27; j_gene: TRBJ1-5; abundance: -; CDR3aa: CASSYVGGGNQPQHF; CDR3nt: TGTGCCAGCAGTTATGTTGGGGGCGGCAATCAGCCCCAGCATTTT